The text below deals with one TCR beta chain. Its matching antigen is unknown. Clones were sequenced by immunoSEQ multiplex PCR, and TCRdb holds only the in-frame ones, with some missing. The sample lists some 99,000 clones; roughly 90% were seen once. The data belong to a study of T cell responses to AZD1222 COVID-19 vaccine. V was clipped by 7 bases and J by 3 bases; unmatched bases: 8. Germline V gene lookup returns CDR1 SQVTM and CDR2 ANQGSEA. The CDR3 runs to 14 residues. General study results and limits: Clonal diversity was possibly underestimated; the donors were predominantly white British and more often female. Targeting of unmutated variant regions was reportedly seen in nearly half of spike-specific TCRs.

The TCR originated in an adult in good health. The specimen comprised peripheral blood, sampled on day 0 of AZD1222 vaccination. This chain joins TRBV29-1 and TRBJ1-4; 7 bases are a match to TRBD1. The CDR3 nucleotides read TGCAGCGCTGGGGAGGGGGCGTCTAATGAAAAACTGTTTTTT. It specifies CSAGEGASNEKLFF.